Presented here are 30 T cell receptor beta chains from one specimen sequenced in a study of T cells in Graves' hyperthyroidism and ophthalmopathy (dated by TCRdb to 2018 to 2020). Preparation of the library involved multiplex PCR. Sequencing took place on an Illumina HiSeq 2000. The TCR beta CDR3 regions were amplified from RNA transcripts. For the first round of RT-PCR on the TCR CDR3, the HTBI primer set was used together with the Qiagen OneStep RT-PCR kit. The public reads were reanalyzed by TCRdb: fastp trimming at Q25, MiXCR alignment, in-frame beta chains only. Under each unique CDR3 protein, matching rows form one entry showing the most common genes and DNA. This sample comprises 600,000 to 850,000 distinct CDR3 sequences, under 20% of them detected only once. The top ten clonotypes cover roughly a sixth of the sample. Sequenced sample: blood. The source is a woman aged 45-65 years with Graves' hyperthyroidism that later progressed to Graves' ophthalmopathy.

V gene TRBV6-1 combines with J gene TRBJ1-2, with a weak D call TRBD1 (6 bases). The CDR3 runs to 13 residues. Germline lookup yields CDR1 MNHNS and CDR2 SASEGT. V dropped 3 bases and J dropped 4 bases, with 9 bases sitting between them. In DNA, the CDR3 is TGTGCCAGCAGTGAGGGGGCCTTCTATGGCTACACCTTC. Amino acids: CASSEGAFYGYTF.

The gene calls are TRBV19 and TRBJ1-1, with D unclear. Germline V gives CDR1 LNHDA, CDR2 SQIVND (reference sequence). Trimming cost V 3 bases and J 1 base, with 9 bases left between them. The CDR3 length is 14 residues. Here the CDR3 reads CASSILSGNTEAFF. In nucleotides, the CDR3 is TGTGCCAGTAGTATTTTATCTGGGAACACTGAAGCTTTCTTT. Supplemented by reference TRBV19 and TRBJ1-1, the full variable domain reads DGGITQSPKYLFRKEGQNVTLSCEQNLNHDAMYWYRQDPGQGLRLIYYSQIVNDFQKGDIAEGYSVSREKKESFPLTVTSAQKNPTAFYLCASSILSGNTEAFFGQGTRLTVV.

This clonotype was picked up a small number of times. Here the CDR3 DNA reads TGTGCCAGCAGTTACTCGGGGGCGGGCAACAATCAGCCCCAGCATTTT. Translating gives CASSYSGAGNNQPQHF. The chain couples TRBV6-5 to TRBJ1-5; possible D gene TRBD1, 6 bases. Germline loops: CDR1 MNHEY, CDR2 SVGAGI. Between the trimmed V and J ends, which lost 0 bases and 3 bases, there was a span of 12 bases. This CDR3 contains 16 residues.

This clonotype has at least ten counts. J is TRBJ1-2 and V is TRBV6-1, with 11 bases aligning to TRBD1. Trimming cost V 7 bases and J 3 bases; bases outside gene matches: 10. CDR1 is MNHNS, CDR2 SASEGT, per germline. The length of the CDR3 is 16 residues. CDR3: CASNEEGQGGYYGYTF. In DNA, the CDR3 is TGTGCCAGCAACGAAGAGGGACAGGGGGGGTACTATGGCTACACCTTC.

As for this clonotype: With a much larger clone just one base away, this may be a read error. The CDR3 DNA is TGTGCCACCACCAGGACTAGCGGTGCAGATACGCAGTATTTT. Translated: CATTRTSGADTQYF. The chain joins TRBV13 to TRBJ2-3; TRBD2 matches 10 bases. Per the germline V gene, CDR1 is PRHDT and CDR2 is FYEKMQ (reference sequence). J lost 4 bases, V lost 10 bases, and 8 bases had no gene match. This CDR3 contains 14 residues.

This clonotype was recorded a few times. The chain employs TRBV30 and TRBJ1-1; D not resolved. The germline CDR1 and CDR2 sequences are GTSNPN and SVGIG (reference sequence). V dropped 2 bases and J dropped 3 bases, with 13 bases sitting between them. This CDR3 contains 14 residues. CDR3 in DNA: TGTGCCTGGAGTTCCCGAGGAAAAGACACTGAAGCTTTCTTT. This encodes CAWSSRGKDTEAFF.

This clonotype showed up many times. The CDR3 nucleotides are TGCGCCAGCAGCTTGTGGTTCGGGGCGGAGGAGACCCAGTACTTC. It encodes CASSLWFGAEETQYF. V gene TRBV5-1 combines with J gene TRBJ2-5; D tentatively reads TRBD1 or TRBD2 (5 bases each). The germline V gene encodes CDR1 SGHRS and CDR2 YFSETQ. Trimming pared 1 base from V and 5 bases from J, leaving 15 bases between. CDR3 length: 15 amino acids.

This clonotype was seen only a few times. The gene calls are TRBV5-5 and TRBJ1-5, with D perhaps TRBD1 (5 bases). The CDR3 length is 15 residues. In germline, CDR1 is SGHKS, CDR2 YYEKEE (reference sequence). V was pared by 4 bases and J by 0 bases, with 11 bases between. CDR3 amino acids: CASSLLDSSNQPQHF. CDR3 coding DNA: TGTGCCAGCAGCCTGTTAGACAGTAGCAATCAGCCCCAGCATTTT.

This clonotype appeared a single time. The chain carries TRBV10-3 and TRBJ2-1; TRBD2 aligns across 9 bases. This CDR3 is 14 amino acids long. Germline V gives CDR1 ENHRY, CDR2 SYGVKD. V shed 7 bases, J shed 8 bases, and the junction held 9 bases outside the gene matches. In nucleotides, the CDR3 is TGTGCCATCATGTCTAGCGGGGCTTACGATGAGCAGTTCTTC. It encodes CAIMSSGAYDEQFF.

This clonotype was detected a few times. The V call is TRBV5-4, the J call TRBJ1-1; D gene uncertain. The CDR3 length is 13 residues. The V gene lost 2 bases and the J gene lost 2 bases, with 7 bases spanning the gap. Germline V gene data show CDR1 as SGHNT and CDR2 as YYREEE (reference sequence). CDR3 coding DNA: TGTGCCAGCAGCTTACTGACTAACACTGAAGCTTTCTTT. This encodes CASSLLTNTEAFF.

The V gene is TRBV10-2, the J gene TRBJ2-7, with TRBD2 as a possible D gene (6 bases). Trimming took 10 bases from V and 2 from J, leaving 15 bases between them. From germline, CDR1 is WSHSY and CDR2 SAAADI. The CDR3 length is 13 residues. CDR3 residues: CAIRDSRTYEQYF. The CDR3 coding sequence is TGCGCCATCCGGGACTCCCGTACCTACGAGCAGTACTTC.

This clonotype was counted ten times or more. The V call is TRBV3-1, the J call TRBJ2-5, with D unclear. Deletions cut 3 bases from V and 2 bases from J, with 13 bases between. This CDR3 spans 15 amino acids. The V gene's germline CDR1 is LGHDT and CDR2 YNNKEL (reference sequence). The CDR3: CASSHTRGEQETQYF. CDR3 coding DNA: TGTGCCAGCAGCCATACGCGTGGGGAACAAGAGACCCAGTACTTC.

In its sample, this clonotype was seen a few times. The rearrangement uses TRBV19 and TRBJ1-2; no definite D call. V was trimmed by 7 bases and J by 4 bases, leaving 19 bases between them. Germline CDR1 is LNHDA and CDR2 is SQIVND (reference sequence). The CDR3 contains 15 residues. This CDR3 reads CASTFESPRLYGYTF. The CDR3 coding sequence is TGTGCCAGTACCTTCGAGAGCCCGCGACTCTATGGCTACACCTTC.

This clonotype has ten or more counts. The chain employs TRBV7-6 and TRBJ2-7; D is unresolved. This CDR3 spans 14 amino acids. Germline V lookup: CDR1 SGHVS, CDR2 FNYEAQ. The germline V and J ends were trimmed by 3 bases and 2 bases, with 11 bases remaining between them. The CDR3: CASSFRTDPYEQYF. The CDR3 DNA is TGTGCCAGCAGCTTCCGGACGGACCCCTACGAGCAGTACTTC.

In its sample, this clonotype was seen many times. The chain carries TRBV10-3 and TRBJ1-1, with TRBD1 matching over 9 bases. J was trimmed by 0 bases and V by 4 bases; bases with no gene match: 3. Germline assignment: CDR1 ENHRY and CDR2 SYGVKD. CDR3 length: 15 amino acids. CDR3: CAISAGTGLNTEAFF. The CDR3 DNA is TGTGCCATCAGTGCGGGGACAGGGTTGAACACTGAAGCTTTCTTT.

The V gene is TRBV27, the J gene TRBJ2-2; 9 nucleotides match TRBD1. The junction had 6 bases not matched to a gene; V was cut back by 2 bases and J by 5 bases. Germline V gene lookup returns CDR1 MNHEY and CDR2 SMNVEV (reference sequence). This CDR3 spans 16 amino acids. The CDR3 DNA is TGTGCCAGCAGTTTAGGGGTACAGGGGGCGACCGGGGAGCTGTTTTTT. Its protein product is CASSLGVQGATGELFF.

This clonotype was seen more than once but under ten times. This sequence joins TRBV7-3 and TRBJ2-2; D might be TRBD1 (6 bases). CDR3 size: 18 residues. The V and J ends lost 0 bases and 6 bases respectively, with 20 bases between them. The V gene's germline CDR1 is SGHTA and CDR2 FQGTGA. CDR3 bases: TGTGCCAGCAGCTTAACCCCGGGGCAGACTGGGGGCCCCGGGGAGCTGTTTTTT. Translation: CASSLTPGQTGGPGELFF.

This clonotype has a count of ten or more. The V and J genes are TRBV2 and TRBJ1-2, with 10 positions matching TRBD1. Germline V gives CDR1 SNHLY, CDR2 FYNNEI. This CDR3 comprises 15 residues. J was trimmed by 4 bases and V by 6 bases; bases with no gene match: 8. CDR3 amino acids: CASSDRDRGFYGYTF. For the CDR3, the DNA is TGTGCCAGCAGCGACCGGGACAGGGGTTTCTATGGCTACACCTTC.

The chain employs TRBV7-9 and TRBJ2-3; 9 bases map to TRBD1. The germline V gene has CDR1 SEHNR and CDR2 FQNEAQ (reference sequence). The CDR3 covers 16 residues. V gave up 3 bases and J gave up 3 bases; unmatched junction bases: 7. CDR3 region: CASSLAGTGRTDTQYF. The CDR3 nucleotides read TGTGCCAGCAGCTTGGCCGGGACAGGGAGGACAGATACGCAGTATTTT.

V gene TRBV30 combines with J gene TRBJ2-6; 7 nucleotides match TRBD1. V lost 5 bases and J lost 2; bases outside the gene matches: 12. The germline CDR1 and CDR2 sequences are GTSNPN and SVGIG (reference sequence). The CDR3 extends over 17 amino acids. The chain's CDR3 is CAWVDRVALAGANVLTF. For the CDR3, the DNA is TGTGCCTGGGTAGACAGGGTTGCTTTAGCTGGGGCCAACGTCCTGACTTTC.

The chain links TRBV13 to TRBJ2-1, with D possibly called TRBD1 or TRBD2 (6 bases each). Per the germline V gene, CDR1 is PRHDT and CDR2 is FYEKMQ (reference sequence). Between the trimmed V and J ends, which lost 2 bases and 9 bases, there was a span of 11 bases. This CDR3 is built from 13 residues. CDR3 protein: CASSLPGAVEQFF. The DNA of the CDR3 is TGTGCCAGCAGCTTACCGGGGGCGGTTGAGCAGTTCTTC.

This sequence joins TRBV5-1 and TRBJ2-6; D is unresolved. CDR1 and CDR2 from the germline V gene are SGHRS and YFSETQ. This CDR3 has 14 amino acids. Trimming took off 2 bases at V and 2 bases at J, with 5 bases between the two ends. CDR3 residues: CASSLRAGANVLTF. CDR3 nucleotides: TGCGCCAGCAGCTTAAGGGCTGGGGCCAACGTCCTGACTTTC.

This clonotype occurred many times. The chain recombines TRBV2 with TRBJ2-6; D tentatively reads TRBD1 or TRBD2 (6 bases each). The V and J ends lost 4 bases and 0 bases respectively, with 7 bases between them. In germline, CDR1 is SNHLY, CDR2 FYNNEI. This CDR3 spans 15 amino acids. The CDR3 reads CASSGGASGANVLTF. CDR3 DNA sequence: TGTGCCAGCAGTGGGGGGGCCTCTGGGGCCAACGTCCTGACTTTC.

This clonotype was seen repeatedly, ten times or more. The chain has TRBV2 and TRBJ1-3; a weak D match, TRBD1 (5 bases). CDR3 length: 15 residues. The V gene lost 6 bases and the J gene lost 0 bases, with 12 bases spanning the gap. Germline values: CDR1 SNHLY, CDR2 FYNNEI. The CDR3 DNA is TGTGCCAGCAGATTGGGACGGACCTCTGGAAACACCATATATTTT. Residues: CASRLGRTSGNTIYF. The complete variable domain, with remaining parts taken from reference TRBV2 and TRBJ1-3, reads EPEVTQTPSHQVTQMGQEVILRCVPISNHLYFYWYRQILGQKVEFLVSFYNNEISEKSEIFDDQFSVERPDGSNFTLKIRSTKLEDSAMYFCASRLGRTSGNTIYFGEGSWLTVV.

The table lists this clonotype with many counts. The chain recombines TRBV7-8 with TRBJ2-3, with TRBD2 as a possible D gene (5 bases). The V gene's germline CDR1 is SGHVS and CDR2 FQNEAQ. The CDR3 sequence is 15 residues long. Trimming pared 3 bases from V and 2 bases from J, leaving 12 bases between. The CDR3 DNA reads as TGTGCCAGCAGCTTCGCAGGAGGTACCACAGATACGCAGTATTTT. Protein sequence: CASSFAGGTTDTQYF.

In this sample, this clonotype turned up many times. CDR3 DNA sequence: TGTGCCAGCAGCCAAGGATGGGGGCAAGAGACCCAGTACTTC. It is translated as CASSQGWGQETQYF. The chain is built from TRBV3-1 and TRBJ2-5, with D perhaps matching TRBD1 or TRBD2 (5 bases each). CDR3 length equals 14 residues. The germline gives CDR1 LGHDT, CDR2 YNNKEL (reference sequence). Trimming shortened V by 1 base and J by 2 bases, and 8 bases separated the two germline ends.

This chain uses TRBV19 with TRBJ1-1; D is possibly TRBD1 (5 bases). Per germline, CDR1 LNHDA and CDR2 SQIVND (reference sequence). V shed 6 bases and J shed 10 bases, with 18 bases lying between them. There are 13 residues in the CDR3. For the CDR3, the DNA is TGTGCCAGTAGGATACAGGTCCGGGAGAGAGCTTTCTTT. This translates into CASRIQVRERAFF. The full variable domain, rest sourced from reference TRBV19 and TRBJ1-1, is DGGITQSPKYLFRKEGQNVTLSCEQNLNHDAMYWYRQDPGQGLRLIYYSQIVNDFQKGDIAEGYSVSREKKESFPLTVTSAQKNPTAFYLCASRIQVRERAFFGQGTRLTVV.

In this sample, this clonotype turned up many times. The gene calls are TRBV2 and TRBJ2-3, with D tentatively TRBD2 (5 bases). The V end lost 6 bases, the J end lost 2 bases, and 18 bases lay between the germline ends. The CDR3 is 16 amino acids. The germline V gene encodes CDR1 SNHLY and CDR2 FYNNEI. CDR3 region: CASSDHPGILTDTQYF. CDR3 nucleotide sequence: TGTGCCAGCAGCGACCATCCGGGAATCCTCACAGATACGCAGTATTTT.

This clonotype was seen more than once but under ten times. This rearrangement joins TRBV9 to TRBJ2-3; 7 nucleotides match TRBD2. The J segment lost 2 bases and the V segment lost 3 bases, leaving 3 bases of the junction unmatched. The CDR3 has 14 residues. Germline assignment: CDR1 SGDLS and CDR2 YYNGEE. The CDR3 DNA reads as TGTGCCAGCAGCGCGGGGGGTTACACAGATACGCAGTATTTT. Translation gives CASSAGGYTDTQYF.

This clonotype was counted many times. The chain joins TRBV12-3 or TRBV12-4 to TRBJ1-2; 7 bases are a match to TRBD1. The CDR3 extends over 15 amino acids. With V trimmed by 4 bases and J by 5 bases, 10 bases remained unmatched. CDR3 protein: CASSSGTEITYGYTF. In DNA form, the CDR3 reads TGTGCCAGCAGTTCCGGGACAGAGATTACTTATGGCTACACCTTC.